This TCR beta chain was profiled in a study of blood T cells in healthy people across ages. Across the study: Template switching retrieved approximately one barcoded beta molecule for each two T cells.

Through a sample-barcoded 5' primer and a J-beta primer mix, a second PCR was run for about 6 to 11 cycles. Each CDR3 protein gets one entry after TCRdb re-called the 5' RACE reads with MiXCR. This table has hundreds of thousands of distinct CDR3 sequences, around half appearing once. Comments on this clonotype: Its specificity is not known.

There were healthy Caucasian individuals from Russia, aged about 6 to 95, serving as donors. CDR3 length: 15 amino acids. Per the germline V gene, CDR1 is SEHNR and CDR2 is FQNEAQ (reference sequence). V gave up 5 bases and J gave up 4 bases, with 17 bases separating them. The study's findings and limits: The study found more naive CD4+ cells and higher diversity in long-lived than aged donors.

The sequence was collected from an older woman in good health. The chain joins TRBV7-9 to TRBJ1-1; D may be TRBD1 (5 bases). Sequenced: blood. CDR3 sequence (DNA): TGTGCCAGCAGCCAAGTCGGGGGTGTTGGCACTGAAGCTTTCTTT. It codes for CASSQVGGVGTEAFF. The variable domain in full, completed from reference TRBV7-9 and TRBJ1-1, reads DTGVSQNPRHKITKRGQNVTFRCDPISEHNRLYWYRQTLGQGPEFLTYFQNEAQLEKSRLLSDRFSAERPKGSFSTLEIQRTEQGDSAMYLCASSQVGGVGTEAFFGQGTRLTVV.